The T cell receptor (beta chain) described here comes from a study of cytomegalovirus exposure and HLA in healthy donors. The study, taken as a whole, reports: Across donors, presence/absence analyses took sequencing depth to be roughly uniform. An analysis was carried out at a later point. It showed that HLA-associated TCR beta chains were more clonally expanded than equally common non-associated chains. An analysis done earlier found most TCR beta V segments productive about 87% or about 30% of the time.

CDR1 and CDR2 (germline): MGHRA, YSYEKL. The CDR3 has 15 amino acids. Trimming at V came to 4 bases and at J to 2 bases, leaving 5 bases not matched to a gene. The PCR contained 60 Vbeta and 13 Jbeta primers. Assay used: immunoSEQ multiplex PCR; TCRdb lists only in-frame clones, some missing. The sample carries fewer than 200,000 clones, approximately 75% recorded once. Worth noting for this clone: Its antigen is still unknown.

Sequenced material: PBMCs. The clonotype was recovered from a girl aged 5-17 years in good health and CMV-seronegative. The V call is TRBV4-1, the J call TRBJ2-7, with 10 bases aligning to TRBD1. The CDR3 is CASSPGQGPTYEQYF. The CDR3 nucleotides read TGCGCCAGCAGCCCGGGACAGGGGCCAACCTACGAGCAGTACTTC.